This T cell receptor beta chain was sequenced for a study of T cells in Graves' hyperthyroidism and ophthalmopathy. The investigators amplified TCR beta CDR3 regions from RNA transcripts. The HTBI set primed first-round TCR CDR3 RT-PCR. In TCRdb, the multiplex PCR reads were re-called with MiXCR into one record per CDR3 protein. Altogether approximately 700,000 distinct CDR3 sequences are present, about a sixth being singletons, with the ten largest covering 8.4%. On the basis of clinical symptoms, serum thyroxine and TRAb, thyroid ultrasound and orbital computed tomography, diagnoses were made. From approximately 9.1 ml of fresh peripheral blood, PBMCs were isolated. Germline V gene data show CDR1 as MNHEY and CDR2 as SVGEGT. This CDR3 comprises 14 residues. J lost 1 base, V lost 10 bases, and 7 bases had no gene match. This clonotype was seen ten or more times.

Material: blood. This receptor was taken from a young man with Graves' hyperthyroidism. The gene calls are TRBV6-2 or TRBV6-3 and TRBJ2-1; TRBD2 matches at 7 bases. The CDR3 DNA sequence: TGTGCCACCGGCCCCGGGGGGTCCTACAATGAGCAGTTCTTC. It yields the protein CATGPGGSYNEQFF.